Here is one T cell receptor beta chain with its context. The sample holds a few counts of this clone. No cognate antigen has been identified for it. No much larger clone exists at a distance of one base, and base qualities are not known. The data originate from a study of cytomegalovirus exposure and HLA in healthy donors (dated by TCRdb to the late 2010s). Describing the broader study: In an earlier analysis of roughly 590 of the donors, 276 Gb of sequence data and approximately 120 million unique TCR beta sequences from roughly 190 million T cells were reported. An early release covering over 500 HLA-typed donors comprised about 300 gigabases of sequencing data and about 90 million unique TCR sequences. The genetic ancestry cluster associated with self-reported Caucasian donors included 81% of the 300 to 400 genotyped donors. The study aimed to test whether signatures of past pathogen exposure could be identified by cataloging public T cell receptors. Using immunosequencing, the study profiled T cell repertoires from around 680 subjects and related those repertoires to cytomegalovirus serostatus. Along with the 666-subject first cohort, a separate validation cohort of more than 90 different subjects was used. The study combined high-throughput TCR immunosequencing, statistical association of individual TCRs with disease status, and machine learning to predict cytomegalovirus infection status. A later analysis re-analyzed previously published TCR beta repertoires from hundreds of donors and added high-resolution HLA genotyping to study TCR occurrence patterns. Rather than drawing on any new phenotypic data, the later analysis identified candidate immune exposures from TCR beta sequences and the way those sequences occurred across donors. An earlier analysis of nearly 600 of the donors applied high-throughput TCR beta sequencing to assess whether each TCR beta V gene segment acted as functional or pseudogenic. Alongside the repertoire data, information on donor age, sex, ethnicity and CMV serostatus was compiled. In a later genetic analysis, genome-wide SNP genotypes for about three fifths of the roughly 670 donors were used, and that subset was treated as a discovery cohort. All discovery cohort repertoires had been generated using a single sequencing platform. HLA typing included class I and class II loci at four-digit resolution. Typing coverage differed by locus: A, B, C, DRB1 and DQB1 were typed in roughly 620-630 donors, DQA1 in 500 to 550, DPA1 in 600 to 610, and DPB1 in around 440. Four or five DR-DQ haplotypes were treated as single units for association and clustering because of strong linkage in the cohort. Among roughly 400 genotyped donors of the cohort, an average of approximately 250,000 unique TCR beta nucleotide sequences were sequenced per donor, 15% to 20% of them non-productive. Here is what the overall study found, with its caveats: In a later analysis, several top co-occurrence clusters were reported to appear linked to parvovirus B19, influenza, CMV and Epstein-Barr virus. The authors suggested that the approach could potentially be extended to other disease states and immunological phenotypes. In a later analysis, HLA-associated TCR beta chains showed more clonal expansion and lower generation probabilities than non-associated chains that were equally common. Immune exposure information for the cohort was limited to CMV serostatus. Correlated functional status among segregating V segments might reflect linkage disequilibrium, but an unknown experimental factor could not be ruled out. Because HLA typing was missing for some donors at each locus, association tests included only the typed subset. The 87-base-pair reads could not distinguish some IMGT-functional V segments, including TRBV6-2 and TRBV6-3, so those segments were excluded. The earlier analysis of a few hundred of the donors excluded around 17 rarely observed V segments, including chromosome 9 orphons, because counts were too low. The classifier was reported to diagnose cytomegalovirus status with high specificity and sensitivity in both the original cohort and the validation cohort. A cluster of highly shared sequence variants was judged likely to be a technical artifact of the sequencing pipeline. The presence/absence analyses assumed that sequencing depth was roughly uniform across donors, and that assumption may not be true. A later analysis associated 15,000 to 20,000 TCR beta sequences with specific HLA alleles at a false discovery rate of 0.05. A total of fewer than 200 TCR beta chains were listed by the study as associated with cytomegalovirus. Most TCR sequences were seen in very few donors, while some public TCRs were found in many individuals. The cohort was sequenced for TCR beta chains only, and without alpha or paired-chain data the features that could be detected were limited. A later genetic analysis reported fewer N-insertions in productive TCRs among donors in an Asian-associated ancestry cluster than the roughly 620-donor mean. In a later analysis, most CMV-associated TCR beta chains were found to appear HLA-restricted, with HLA associations seemingly driven largely by CMV exposure. In a later genetic analysis, a missense DCLRE1C variant was associated with V-gene and J-gene trimming of TCR beta chains, and the association was replicated in an independent cohort. Broadly in line with IMGT annotations, most TCR beta V segments showed up in productive rearrangements about 90% or about 30% of the time in an earlier analysis of some 590 of the donors. When HLA alleles, especially DR and DQ, strongly co-occurred, attributing TCR associations to individual alleles was difficult. A later analysis found that TCR association rates varied across HLA loci, with DRB1 alleles showing the most associated TCRs and HLA-C alleles the fewest. A further reported finding was that TCR beta sequences accurately predicted the HLA-A and HLA-B alleles for most subjects in the first cohort. Three of the identified cytomegalovirus-associated TCR beta chains were confirmed in vitro to be specific for cytomegalovirus antigens.

The protocol used for the library was the immunoSEQ multiplex PCR assay. The multiplex PCR relied on a mix of 60 forward primers for TCR Vbeta segments and 13 reverse primers for TCR Jbeta segments. The CDR3 region of rearranged TCR beta genes was amplified from genomic DNA by a multiplex PCR assay. On the Illumina HiSeq System, the amplified TCR beta libraries were sequenced as 87-base-pair reads. In the authors' own workflow: Across the 666 repertoires, a later analysis counted 60 million to 90 million unique TCR beta chains, some 11 million of which were shared by at least two donors. Raw reads were error-corrected and collapsed into unique sequences with a nearest-neighbor algorithm that merged closely related sequences to remove PCR and sequencing errors. To assign V, D and J gene segments, CDR3 sequences were aligned to IMGT reference sequences. For a sequence to be retained, at least a six-nucleotide match to both a V gene segment and a J gene segment was required. Rearrangements were called productive when the CDR3 lacked stop codons and stayed in frame with V and J; all others were non-productive. Following IMGT convention, CDR3 was defined as the stretch from the second conserved V-encoded cysteine up to the conserved J-encoded phenylalanine. The earlier analysis of approximately 500 of the donors excluded sequences that lacked an unambiguous match to a single V gene segment. An earlier analysis of 550 to 650 of the donors classified V segments as functional when productive rearrangements were above 56.7% and as segregating when the standard deviation between donors was above 5%. To diagnose cytomegalovirus status from the catalog of TCR beta chain sequences, a statistical classification framework was built. V and J gene assignment, in a later analysis, came from comparing TCR nucleotide sequences with IMGT/GENE-DB human TR gene sequences. The TCRdist pipeline was used in a later analysis to assign CDR3 sequences and most-parsimonious VDJ recombination scenarios. In a later analysis, each TCR beta chain was defined by its CDR3 amino acid sequence together with its V-gene family, and reads lacking a unique V-gene family were excluded. As a way to deal with suspected cross-contamination and a sequencing artifact, a later analysis dropped over 550 nucleotide sequences that were highly shared and had low generation probability. A later analysis calculated a clonal expansion index for each public chain from normalized within-repertoire ranks of inferred template counts. A later analysis computed generation probabilities with a VDJ recombination model fitted to out-of-frame rearrangements, and checked the results against IGoR. In a later analysis, TCR-TCR, TCR-HLA and TCR-CMV co-occurrence was scored with hypergeometric tests, and a repertoire-size bias correction was applied to TCR pairs. To estimate false discovery rates, a later analysis permuted the HLA or CMV assignments 20 times. In a later analysis, co-occurring TCRs were grouped using DBSCAN, with TCRdist sequence similarity added in when clustering inside HLA-allele-positive subsets. Repertoires with fewer than 30,000 or more than 120,000 public chains, plus five repertoires with anomalous nucleotide sharing, were excluded from co-occurrence clustering. Not all clones reach the TCRdb copy of this immuneACCESS table, which keeps in-frame sequences only. Checked studies attribute under half of the gap to unresolved V genes and leave the rest unexplained. V, J and clone size are taken as reported in that table, and D and trimming were inferred from the DNA itself. The sample data list about 130,000 clones, and about 80% of these were observed just once. Around 3.9% of the sample is in the top ten clones.

The junction carries 18 bases between V and J, which are trimmed by 0 bases and 4 bases respectively. The CDR3, from cysteine to phenylalanine, totals 17 residues. The DNA shown is the 51-base CDR3, in frame from base 1. CDR1 and CDR2, looked up from the germline V gene, are SGHVS and FQNEAQ. The cohort comprised fewer than 750 healthy bone marrow donors. At the time of sampling, all cohort members were nominally healthy, though unrecorded immune exposures were likely present. The donor tested CMV seronegative, placing the donor among the 352 seronegative members of the cohort. Every donor gave a peripheral blood sample, and the peripheral blood mononuclear cells from that sample were used for TCR beta sequencing. The Qiagen DNeasy Blood Extraction Kit was used to extract genomic DNA from the blood cell samples.

The V and J segments used are TRBV7-8 and TRBJ1-2, with a tentative D gene TRBD1 over 5 matching bases. What was sequenced was PBMCs. The sequence was collected from a man in his forties or fifties in good health and CMV-seronegative. The nucleotide sequence is TGTGCCAGCAGCTTAGCCCACTCCGACAGATTCCCCTATGGCTACACCTTC. This is translated as CASSLAHSDRFPYGYTF.